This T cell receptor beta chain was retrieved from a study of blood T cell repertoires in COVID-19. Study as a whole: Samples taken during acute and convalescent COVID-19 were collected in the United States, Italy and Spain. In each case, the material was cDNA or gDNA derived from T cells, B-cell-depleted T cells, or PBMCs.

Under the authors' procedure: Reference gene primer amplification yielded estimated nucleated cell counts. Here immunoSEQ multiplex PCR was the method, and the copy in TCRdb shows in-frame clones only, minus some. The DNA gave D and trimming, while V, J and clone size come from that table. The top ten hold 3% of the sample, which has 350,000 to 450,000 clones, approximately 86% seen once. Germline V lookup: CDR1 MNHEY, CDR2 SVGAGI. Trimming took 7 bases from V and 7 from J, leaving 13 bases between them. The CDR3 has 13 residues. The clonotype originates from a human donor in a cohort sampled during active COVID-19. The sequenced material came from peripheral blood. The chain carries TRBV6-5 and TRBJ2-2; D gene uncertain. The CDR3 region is CASTTIVSGELFF. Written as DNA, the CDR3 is TGTGCCAGCACCACTATAGTGAGCGGGGAGCTGTTTTTT.